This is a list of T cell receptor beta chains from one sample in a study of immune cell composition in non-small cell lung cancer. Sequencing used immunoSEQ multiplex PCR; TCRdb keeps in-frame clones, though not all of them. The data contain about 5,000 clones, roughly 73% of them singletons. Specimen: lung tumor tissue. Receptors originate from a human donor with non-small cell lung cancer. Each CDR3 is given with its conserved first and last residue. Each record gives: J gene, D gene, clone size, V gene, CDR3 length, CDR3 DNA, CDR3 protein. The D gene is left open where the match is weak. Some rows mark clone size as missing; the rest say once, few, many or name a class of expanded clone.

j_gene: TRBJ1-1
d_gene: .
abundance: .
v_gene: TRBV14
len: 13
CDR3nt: TGTGCCAGCAGCTCACAGGGGAACACTGAAGCTTTCTTT
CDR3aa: CASSSQGNTEAFF

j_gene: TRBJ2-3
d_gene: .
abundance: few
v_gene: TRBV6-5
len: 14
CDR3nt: TGTGCCAGCCGAACGGCGGGGCCCACAGATACGCAGTATTTT
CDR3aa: CASRTAGPTDTQYF

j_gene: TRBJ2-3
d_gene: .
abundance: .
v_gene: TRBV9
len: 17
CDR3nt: TGTGCCAGCAGCGGCCGTTACTCCACGTCTATCACAGATACGCAGTATTTT
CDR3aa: CASSGRYSTSITDTQYF

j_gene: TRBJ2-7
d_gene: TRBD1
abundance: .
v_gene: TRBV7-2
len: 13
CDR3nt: TGTGCCAGCAGCTTAGCCCGGGACAGGTATAAGTTCTTC
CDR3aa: CASSLARDRYKFF

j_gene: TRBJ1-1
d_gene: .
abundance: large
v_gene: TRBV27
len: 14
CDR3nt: TGTGCCAGCAGCCTCACAGGGTTGAACACTGAAGCTTTCTTT
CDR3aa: CASSLTGLNTEAFF

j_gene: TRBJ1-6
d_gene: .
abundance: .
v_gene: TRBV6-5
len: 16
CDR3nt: TGTGCCAGCAGTTACTCTTGGAGCTCCTATAATTCACCCCTCCACTTT
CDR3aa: CASSYSWSSYNSPLHF

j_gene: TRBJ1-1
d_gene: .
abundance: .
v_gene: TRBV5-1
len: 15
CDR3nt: TGCGCCAGCAGCTTGGGACAGACAGAGAACACTGAAGCTTTCTTT
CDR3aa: CASSLGQTENTEAFF

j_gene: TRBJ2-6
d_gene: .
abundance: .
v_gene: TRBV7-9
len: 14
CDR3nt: TGTGCCAGCAGCTCCTCCTCTGGGGCCAACGTCCTGACTTTC
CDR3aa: CASSSSSGANVLTF

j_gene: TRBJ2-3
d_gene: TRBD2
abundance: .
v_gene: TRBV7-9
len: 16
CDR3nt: TGTGCCAGCAGCTCCCGGAGTAGCGGGGATAGAGATACGCAGTATTTT
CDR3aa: CASSSRSSGDRDTQYF

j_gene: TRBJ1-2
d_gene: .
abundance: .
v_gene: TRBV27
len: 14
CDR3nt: TGTGCCAGCAGTTTAACTGGGGACTTCTATGGCTACACCTTC
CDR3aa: CASSLTGDFYGYTF

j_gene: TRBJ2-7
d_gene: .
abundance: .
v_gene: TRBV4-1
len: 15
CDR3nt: TGCGCCAGCAGCCCCATGGGAGAGGGGGTTTACGAGCAGTACTTC
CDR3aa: CASSPMGEGVYEQYF

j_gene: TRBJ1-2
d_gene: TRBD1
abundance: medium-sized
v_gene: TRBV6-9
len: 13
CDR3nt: TGTGCCAGCAGTTCGGGACAGGGGGCCGGCTACACCTTC
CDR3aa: CASSSGQGAGYTF

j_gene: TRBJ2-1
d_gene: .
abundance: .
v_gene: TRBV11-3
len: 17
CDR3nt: TGTGCCAGCAGCTGGCCTATCAGGGGTACGTTTTACAATGAGCAGTTCTTC
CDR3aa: CASSWPIRGTFYNEQFF

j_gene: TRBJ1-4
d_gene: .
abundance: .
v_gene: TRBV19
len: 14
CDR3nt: TGTGCCAGTAGCATTAGGACAGCTAATGAAAAACTGTTTTTT
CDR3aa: CASSIRTANEKLFF

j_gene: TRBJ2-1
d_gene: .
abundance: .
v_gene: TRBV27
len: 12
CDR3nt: TGTGCCAGCGGACTGCAGTACAATGAGCAGTTCTTC
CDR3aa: CASGLQYNEQFF

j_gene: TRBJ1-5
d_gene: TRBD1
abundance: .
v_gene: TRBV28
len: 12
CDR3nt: TGTGCCAGCAGTACAGGGGGTCAGCCCCAGCATTTT
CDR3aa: CASSTGGQPQHF

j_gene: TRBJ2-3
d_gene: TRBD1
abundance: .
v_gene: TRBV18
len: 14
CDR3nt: TGTGCCAGCTCAATTACAGGGGGCACAGATACGCAGTATTTT
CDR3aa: CASSITGGTDTQYF

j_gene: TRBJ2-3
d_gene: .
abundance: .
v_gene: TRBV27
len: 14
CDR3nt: TGTGCCAGCAGTCCTGGGCAATACACAGATACGCAGTATTTT
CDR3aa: CASSPGQYTDTQYF

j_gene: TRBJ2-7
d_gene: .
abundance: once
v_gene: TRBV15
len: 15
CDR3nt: TGTGCCACCAGCAGAGGTCAGGGCCAGAGCAACGAGCAGTACTTC
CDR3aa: CATSRGQGQSNEQYF